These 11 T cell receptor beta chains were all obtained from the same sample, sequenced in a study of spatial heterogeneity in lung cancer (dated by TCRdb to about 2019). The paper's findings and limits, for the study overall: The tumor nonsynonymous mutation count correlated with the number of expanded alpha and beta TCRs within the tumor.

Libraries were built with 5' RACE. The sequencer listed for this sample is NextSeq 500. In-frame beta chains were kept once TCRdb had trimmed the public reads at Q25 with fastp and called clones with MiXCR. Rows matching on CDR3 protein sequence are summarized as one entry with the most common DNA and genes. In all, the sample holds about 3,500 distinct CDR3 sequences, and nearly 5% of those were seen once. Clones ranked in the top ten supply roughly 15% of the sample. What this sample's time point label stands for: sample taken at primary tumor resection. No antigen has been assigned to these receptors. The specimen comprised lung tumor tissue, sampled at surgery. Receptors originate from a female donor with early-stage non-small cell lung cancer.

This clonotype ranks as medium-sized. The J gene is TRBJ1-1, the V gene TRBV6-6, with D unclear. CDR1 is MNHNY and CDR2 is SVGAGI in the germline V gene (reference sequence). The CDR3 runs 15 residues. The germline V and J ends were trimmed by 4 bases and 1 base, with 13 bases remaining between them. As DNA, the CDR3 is TGTGCCAGCAGTTCCACGGACTCCGGGAACACTGAAGCTTTCTTT. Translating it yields CASSSTDSGNTEAFF.

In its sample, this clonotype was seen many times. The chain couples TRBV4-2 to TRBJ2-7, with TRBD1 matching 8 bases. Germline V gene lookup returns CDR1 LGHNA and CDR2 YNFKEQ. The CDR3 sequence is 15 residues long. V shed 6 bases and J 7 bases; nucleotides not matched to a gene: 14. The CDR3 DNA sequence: TGTGCCAGCAGTCCCGATAGTCGACAGGGGTGGGAGCAGTACTTC. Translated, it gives CASSPDSRQGWEQYF.

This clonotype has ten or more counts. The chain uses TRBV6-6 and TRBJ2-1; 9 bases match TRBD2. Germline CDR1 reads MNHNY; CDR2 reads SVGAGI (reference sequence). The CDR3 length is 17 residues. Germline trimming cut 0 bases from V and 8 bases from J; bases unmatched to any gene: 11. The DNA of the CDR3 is TGTGCCAGCAGTTACTCGAGGGGGAGCGGGGGGAACCATGAGCAGTTCTTC. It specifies CASSYSRGSGGNHEQFF.

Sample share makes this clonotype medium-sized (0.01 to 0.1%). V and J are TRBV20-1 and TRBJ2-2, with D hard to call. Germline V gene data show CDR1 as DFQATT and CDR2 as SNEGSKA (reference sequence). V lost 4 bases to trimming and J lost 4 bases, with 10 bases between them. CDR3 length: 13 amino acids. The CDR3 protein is CSATGVSTGELFF. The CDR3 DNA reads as TGCAGTGCTACGGGCGTTTCCACCGGGGAGCTGTTTTTT.

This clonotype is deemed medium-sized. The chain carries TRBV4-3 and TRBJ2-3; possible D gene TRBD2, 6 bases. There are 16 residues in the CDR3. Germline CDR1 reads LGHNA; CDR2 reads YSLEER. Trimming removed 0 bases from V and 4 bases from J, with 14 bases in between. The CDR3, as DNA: TGCGCCAGCAGCCAAGAGGGGCGCGGGGAGTCAGATACGCAGTATTTT. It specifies CASSQEGRGESDTQYF.

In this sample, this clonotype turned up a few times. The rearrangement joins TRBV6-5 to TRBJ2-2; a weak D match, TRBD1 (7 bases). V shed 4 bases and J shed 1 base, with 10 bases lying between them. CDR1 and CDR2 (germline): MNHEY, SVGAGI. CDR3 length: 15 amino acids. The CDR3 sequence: CASSWQGGNTGELFF. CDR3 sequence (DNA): TGTGCCAGCAGTTGGCAGGGGGGGAACACCGGGGAGCTGTTTTTT.

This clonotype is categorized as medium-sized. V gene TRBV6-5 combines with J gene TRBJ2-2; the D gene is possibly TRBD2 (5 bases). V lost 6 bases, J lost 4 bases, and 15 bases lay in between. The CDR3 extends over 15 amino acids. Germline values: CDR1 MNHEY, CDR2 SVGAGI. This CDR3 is CASSPQMGSTGELFF. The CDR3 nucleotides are TGTGCCAGCAGCCCCCAGATGGGGAGCACCGGGGAGCTGTTTTTT.

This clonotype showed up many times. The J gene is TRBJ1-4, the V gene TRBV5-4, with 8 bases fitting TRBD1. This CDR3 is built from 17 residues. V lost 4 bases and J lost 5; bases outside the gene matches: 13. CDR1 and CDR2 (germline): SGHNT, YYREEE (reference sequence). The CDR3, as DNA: TGTGCCAGCAGCCGAGGACAGGGCCGGACGGCGAATGAAAAACTGTTTTTT. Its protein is CASSRGQGRTANEKLFF.

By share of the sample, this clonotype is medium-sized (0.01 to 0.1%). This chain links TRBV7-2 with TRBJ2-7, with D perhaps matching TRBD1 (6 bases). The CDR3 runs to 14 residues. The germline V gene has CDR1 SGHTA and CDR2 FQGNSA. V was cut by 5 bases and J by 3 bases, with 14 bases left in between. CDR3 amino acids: CASSHPGQLYEQYF. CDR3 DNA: TGTGCCAGCAGCCATCCGGGACAACTCTACGAGCAGTACTTC.

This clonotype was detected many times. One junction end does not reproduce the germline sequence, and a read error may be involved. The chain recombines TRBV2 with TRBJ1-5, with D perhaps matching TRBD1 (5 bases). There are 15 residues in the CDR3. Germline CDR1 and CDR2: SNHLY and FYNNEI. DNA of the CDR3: TGTGCCAGCAGGGAAGCCGGGGGTAGCAATCAGCCCCAGCATTTT. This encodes CASREAGGSNQPQHF.

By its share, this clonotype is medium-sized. Here the CDR3 reads CASSQGDPRWKETQYF. Written as DNA, the CDR3 is TGTGCCAGCAGCCAAGGGGACCCCAGGTGGAAAGAGACCCAGTACTTC. V usage is TRBV14 and J usage is TRBJ2-5; tentatively, D is TRBD1 or TRBD2 (5 bases each). Germline assignment: CDR1 SGHDN and CDR2 FVKESK. Trimming stripped 1 base from V and 3 bases from J, with 15 bases between. This CDR3 comprises 16 residues. The full variable domain, in which reference TRBV14 and TRBJ2-5 provide the parts outside the CDR3, is EAGVTQFPSHSVIEKGQTVTLRCDPISGHDNLYWYRRVMGKEIKFLLHFVKESKQDESGMPNNRFLAERTGGTYSTLKVQPAELEDSGVYFCASSQGDPRWKETQYFGPGTRLLVL.